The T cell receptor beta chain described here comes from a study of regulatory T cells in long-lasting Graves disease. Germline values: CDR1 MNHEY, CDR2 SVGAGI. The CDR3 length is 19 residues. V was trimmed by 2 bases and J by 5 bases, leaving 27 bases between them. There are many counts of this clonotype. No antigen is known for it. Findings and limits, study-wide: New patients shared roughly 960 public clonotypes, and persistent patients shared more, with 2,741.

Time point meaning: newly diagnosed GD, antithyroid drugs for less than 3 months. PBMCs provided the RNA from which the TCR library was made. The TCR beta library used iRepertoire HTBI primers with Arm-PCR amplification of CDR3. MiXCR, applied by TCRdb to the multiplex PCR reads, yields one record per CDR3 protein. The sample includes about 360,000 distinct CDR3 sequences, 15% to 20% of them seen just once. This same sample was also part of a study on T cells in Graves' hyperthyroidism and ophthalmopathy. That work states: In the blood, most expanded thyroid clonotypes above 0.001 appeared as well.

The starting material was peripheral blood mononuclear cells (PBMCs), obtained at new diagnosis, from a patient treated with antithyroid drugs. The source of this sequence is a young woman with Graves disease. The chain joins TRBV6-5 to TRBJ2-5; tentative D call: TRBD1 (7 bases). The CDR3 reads CASSYRTFGGTVISETQYF. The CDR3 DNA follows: TGTGCCAGCAGTTACCGGACCTTTGGGGGGACAGTGATCTCGGAGACCCAGTACTTC.